What follows describes a single TCR beta chain. Its antigen is undetermined. The sample belongs to a study of cytomegalovirus exposure and HLA in healthy donors. Broader study findings: Researchers had no immune exposure information except CMV serostatus available. Researchers reported that a few CMV-associated chains were confirmed in vitro as CMV antigen-specific. The authors enumerated over 150 TCR beta chains as linked to cytomegalovirus.

PCR primers comprised 60 Vbeta and 13 Jbeta primers. TCRdb's table, derived via immunoSEQ multiplex PCR, lists solely in-frame clones and lacks some. The sample holds fewer than 85,000 clones, roughly 70% seen once. V lost 3 bases, J lost 1 base, and 11 bases lay in between. The germline CDR1 and CDR2 sequences are SGHRS and YFSETQ. The CDR3 is made up of 15 amino acids. This sequence originates from a woman aged 35 to 49 in good health and CMV-seropositive. The specimen was PBMCs. The chain combines TRBV5-1 with TRBJ2-1; D possibly corresponds to TRBD1 (6 bases). CDR3: CASSSTQGSYNEQFF. In DNA form, the CDR3 reads TGCGCCAGCAGCTCGACGCAGGGGTCCTACAATGAGCAGTTCTTC.